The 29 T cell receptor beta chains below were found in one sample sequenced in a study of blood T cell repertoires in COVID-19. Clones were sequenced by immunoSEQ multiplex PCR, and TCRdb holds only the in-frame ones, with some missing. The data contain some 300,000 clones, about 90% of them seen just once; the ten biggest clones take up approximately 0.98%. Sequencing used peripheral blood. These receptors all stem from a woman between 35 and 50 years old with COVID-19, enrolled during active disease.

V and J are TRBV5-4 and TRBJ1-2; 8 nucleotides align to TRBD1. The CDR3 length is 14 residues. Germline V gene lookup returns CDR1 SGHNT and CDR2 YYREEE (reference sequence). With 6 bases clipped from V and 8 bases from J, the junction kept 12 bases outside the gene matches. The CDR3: CASTTSGGLLGYTF. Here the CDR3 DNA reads TGTGCCAGCACTACCTCAGGGGGCCTTCTGGGCTACACCTTC. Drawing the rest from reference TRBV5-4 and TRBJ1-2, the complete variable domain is ETGVTQSPTHLIKTRGQQVTLRCSSQSGHNTVSWYQQALGQGPQFIFQYYREEENGRGNFPPRFSGLQFPNYSSELNVNALELDDSALYLCASTTSGGLLGYTFGSGTRLTVV.

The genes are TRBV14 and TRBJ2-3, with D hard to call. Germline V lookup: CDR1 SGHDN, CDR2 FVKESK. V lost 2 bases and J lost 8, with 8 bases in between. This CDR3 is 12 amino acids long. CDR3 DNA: TGTGCCAGCAGCCAACTAGTAGGTACGCAGTATTTT. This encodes CASSQLVGTQYF.

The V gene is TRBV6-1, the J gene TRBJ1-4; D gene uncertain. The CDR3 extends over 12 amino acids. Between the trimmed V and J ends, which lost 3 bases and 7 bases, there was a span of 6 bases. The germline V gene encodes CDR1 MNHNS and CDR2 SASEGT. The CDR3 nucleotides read TGTGCCAGCAGTGACCTTCGTGAAAAACTGTTTTTT. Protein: CASSDLREKLFF.

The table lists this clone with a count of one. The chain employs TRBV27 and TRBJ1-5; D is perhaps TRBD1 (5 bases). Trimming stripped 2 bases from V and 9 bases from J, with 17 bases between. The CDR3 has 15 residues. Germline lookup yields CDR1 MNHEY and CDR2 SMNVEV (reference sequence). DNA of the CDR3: TGTGCCAGCAGTTTAAGGTTCGGGGGAGCAAGGCCCCAGCATTTT. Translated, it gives CASSLRFGGARPQHF.

CDR3 DNA sequence: TGTGCTAGTGGTTTGGGCAGTAGCAATCAGCCCCAGCATTTT. Amino acids: CASGLGSSNQPQHF. The V and J genes are TRBV12-5 and TRBJ1-5, with D uncertain. Trimming removed 1 base at V and 0 bases at J, with 4 bases between. This CDR3 is built from 14 residues. The germline CDR1 and CDR2 sequences are LGHNT and FRNRAP.

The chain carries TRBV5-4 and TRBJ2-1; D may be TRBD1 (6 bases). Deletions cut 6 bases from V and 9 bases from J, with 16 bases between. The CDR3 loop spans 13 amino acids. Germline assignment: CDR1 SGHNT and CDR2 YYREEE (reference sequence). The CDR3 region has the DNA TGTGCCAGCACCATAACAGGGATCGGTGAGCAGTTCTTC. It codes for CASTITGIGEQFF.

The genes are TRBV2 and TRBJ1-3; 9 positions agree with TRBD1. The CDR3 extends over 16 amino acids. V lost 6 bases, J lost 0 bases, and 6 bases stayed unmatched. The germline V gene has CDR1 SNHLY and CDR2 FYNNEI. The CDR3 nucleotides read TGTGCCAGCAGACCAGGACAGGGGTACTCTGGAAACACCATATATTTT. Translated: CASRPGQGYSGNTIYF.

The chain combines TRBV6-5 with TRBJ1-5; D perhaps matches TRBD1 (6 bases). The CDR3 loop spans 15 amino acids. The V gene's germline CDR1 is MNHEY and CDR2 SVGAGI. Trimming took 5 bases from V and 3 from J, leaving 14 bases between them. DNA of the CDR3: TGTGCCAGCAGTAGAGTGGACAGTTCCAATCAGCCCCAGCATTTT. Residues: CASSRVDSSNQPQHF.

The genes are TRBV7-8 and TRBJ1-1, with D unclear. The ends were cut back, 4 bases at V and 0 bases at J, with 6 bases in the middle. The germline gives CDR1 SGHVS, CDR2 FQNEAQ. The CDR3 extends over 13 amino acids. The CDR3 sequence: CASSYTLNTEAFF. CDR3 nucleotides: TGTGCCAGCAGCTATACATTGAACACTGAAGCTTTCTTT.

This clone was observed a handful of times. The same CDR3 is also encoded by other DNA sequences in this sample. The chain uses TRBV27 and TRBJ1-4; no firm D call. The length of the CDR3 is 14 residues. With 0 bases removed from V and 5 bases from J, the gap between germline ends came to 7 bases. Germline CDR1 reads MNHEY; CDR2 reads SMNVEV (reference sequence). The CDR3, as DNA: TGTGCCAGCAGTTTATCGGGCCCCAATGAAAAACTGTTTTTT. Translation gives CASSLSGPNEKLFF. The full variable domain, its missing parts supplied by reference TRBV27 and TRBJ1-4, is EAQVTQNPRYLITVTGKKLTVTCSQNMNHEYMSWYRQDPGLGLRQIYYSMNVEVTDKGDVPEGYKVSRKEKRNFPLILESPSPNQTSLYFCASSLSGPNEKLFFGSGTQLSVL.

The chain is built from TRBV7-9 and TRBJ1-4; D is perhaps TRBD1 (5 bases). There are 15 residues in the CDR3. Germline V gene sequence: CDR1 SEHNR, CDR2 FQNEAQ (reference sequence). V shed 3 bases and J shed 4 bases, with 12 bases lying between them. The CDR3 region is CASSFGGGLNEKLFF. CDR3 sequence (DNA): TGTGCCAGCAGCTTCGGGGGAGGGCTTAATGAAAAACTGTTTTTT.

CDR3 nucleotide sequence: TGTGCCAGCAGCAGGGGGCTCGAGCAGTACTTC. Its translation: CASSRGLEQYF. V gene TRBV28 combines with J gene TRBJ2-7, with TRBD1 matching 8 bases. The germline V gene encodes CDR1 MDHEN and CDR2 SYDVKM. The CDR3 has 11 residues. The V segment lost 6 bases and the J segment 6 bases; nucleotides outside the gene matches: 1.

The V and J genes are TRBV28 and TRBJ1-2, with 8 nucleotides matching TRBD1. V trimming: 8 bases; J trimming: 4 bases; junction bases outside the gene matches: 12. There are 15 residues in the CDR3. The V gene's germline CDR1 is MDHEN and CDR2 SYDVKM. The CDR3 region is CASLNPGGASYGYTF. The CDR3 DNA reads TGTGCCAGCTTGAACCCAGGGGGCGCGAGCTATGGCTACACCTTC.

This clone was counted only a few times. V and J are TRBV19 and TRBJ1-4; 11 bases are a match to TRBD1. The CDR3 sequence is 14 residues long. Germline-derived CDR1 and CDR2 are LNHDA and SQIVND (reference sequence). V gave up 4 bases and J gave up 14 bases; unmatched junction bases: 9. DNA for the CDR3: TGTGCCAGTAGTAGTACTGGACAGGGGGCTTTGCTGTTTTTT. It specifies CASSSTGQGALLFF.

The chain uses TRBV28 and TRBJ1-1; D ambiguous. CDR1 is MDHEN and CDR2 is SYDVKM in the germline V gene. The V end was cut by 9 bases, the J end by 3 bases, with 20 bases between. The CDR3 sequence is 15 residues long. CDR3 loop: CASRGRLPVDTEAFF. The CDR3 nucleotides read TGTGCCAGTCGAGGCAGACTCCCAGTGGACACTGAAGCTTTCTTT.

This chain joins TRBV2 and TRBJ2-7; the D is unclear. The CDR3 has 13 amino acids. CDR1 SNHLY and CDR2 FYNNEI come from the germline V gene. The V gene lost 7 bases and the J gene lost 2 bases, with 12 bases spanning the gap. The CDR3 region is CASTAQQTYEQYF. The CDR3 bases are TGTGCCAGCACCGCACAGCAAACCTACGAGCAGTACTTC.

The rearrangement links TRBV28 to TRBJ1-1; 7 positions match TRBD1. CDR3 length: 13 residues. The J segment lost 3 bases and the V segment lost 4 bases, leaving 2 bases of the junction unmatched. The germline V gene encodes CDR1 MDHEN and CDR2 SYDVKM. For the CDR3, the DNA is TGTGCCAGCAGTTACAGGGGCTACACTGAAGCTTTCTTT. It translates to CASSYRGYTEAFF. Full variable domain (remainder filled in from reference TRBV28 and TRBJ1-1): DVKVTQSSRYLVKRTGEKVFLECVQDMDHENMFWYRQDPGLGLRLIYFSYDVKMKEKGDIPEGYSVSREKKERFSLILESASTNQTSMYLCASSYRGYTEAFFGQGTRLTVV.

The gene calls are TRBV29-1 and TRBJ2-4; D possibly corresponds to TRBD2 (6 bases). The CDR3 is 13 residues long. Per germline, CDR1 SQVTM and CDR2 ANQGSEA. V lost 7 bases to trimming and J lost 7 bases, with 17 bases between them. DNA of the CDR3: TGCAGCGCCGCGGGCGGGATAGGGAACATTCAGTACTTC. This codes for CSAAGGIGNIQYF.

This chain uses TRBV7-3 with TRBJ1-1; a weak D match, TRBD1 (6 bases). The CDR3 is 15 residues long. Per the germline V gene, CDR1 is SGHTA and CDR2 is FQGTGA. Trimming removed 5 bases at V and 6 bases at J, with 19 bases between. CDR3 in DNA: TGTGCCAGCAGCCAAGCCACGCGGGGGGCGTCTGAAGCTTTCTTT. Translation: CASSQATRGASEAFF.

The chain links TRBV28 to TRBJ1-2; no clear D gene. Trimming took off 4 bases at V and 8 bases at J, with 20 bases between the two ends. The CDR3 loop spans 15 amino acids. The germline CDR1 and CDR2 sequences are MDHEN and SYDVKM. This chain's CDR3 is CASSSARHPPSGYTF. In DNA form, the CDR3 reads TGTGCCAGCAGTTCGGCCCGACATCCCCCGAGCGGCTACACCTTC.

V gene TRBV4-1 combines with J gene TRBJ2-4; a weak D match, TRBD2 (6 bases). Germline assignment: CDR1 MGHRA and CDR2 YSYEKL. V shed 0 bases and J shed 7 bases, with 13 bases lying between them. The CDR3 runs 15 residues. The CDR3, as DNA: TGCGCCAGCAGCCAAGACCCGGGGGAAGCGAACATTCAGTACTTC. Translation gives CASSQDPGEANIQYF.

The DNA for the CDR3 is TGTGCCATCAGTGTAAACAGTGAGACTGAAGCTTTCTTT. This sequence encodes CAISVNSETEAFF. V is TRBV10-3 and J is TRBJ1-1; D not resolved. Germline V CDR1 and CDR2: ENHRY, SYGVKD. V lost 4 bases and J lost 5, with 11 bases in between. The CDR3 is 13 residues long.

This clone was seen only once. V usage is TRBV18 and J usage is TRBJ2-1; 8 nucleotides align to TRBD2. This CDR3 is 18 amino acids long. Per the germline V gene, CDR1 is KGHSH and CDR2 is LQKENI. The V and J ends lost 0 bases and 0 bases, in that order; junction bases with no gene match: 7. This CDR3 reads CASSPPGGGGNSYNEQFF. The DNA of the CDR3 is TGTGCCAGCTCACCACCGGGAGGCGGGGGGAACTCCTACAATGAGCAGTTCTTC.

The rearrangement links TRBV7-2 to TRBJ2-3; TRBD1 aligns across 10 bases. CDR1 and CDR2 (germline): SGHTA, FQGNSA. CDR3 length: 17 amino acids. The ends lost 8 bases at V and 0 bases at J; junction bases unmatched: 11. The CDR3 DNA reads TGTGCCAGCGCAATAGCGGGACAGGGGTTTAGCACAGATACGCAGTATTTT. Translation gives CASAIAGQGFSTDTQYF.

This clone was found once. The CDR3 bases are TGTGCCAGCAGCCCACGGGTAGCGGGGGCGGGTACAGATACGCAGTATTTT. Encoded protein: CASSPRVAGAGTDTQYF. The chain carries TRBV7-9 and TRBJ2-3; 9 bases line up with TRBD2. Germline-derived CDR1 and CDR2 are SEHNR and FQNEAQ (reference sequence). This CDR3 has 17 amino acids. V lost 5 bases, J lost 3 bases, and 12 bases stayed unmatched.

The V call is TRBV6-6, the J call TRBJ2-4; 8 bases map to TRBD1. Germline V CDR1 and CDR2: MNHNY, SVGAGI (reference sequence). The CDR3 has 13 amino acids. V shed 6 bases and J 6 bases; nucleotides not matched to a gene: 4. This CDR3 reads CASRPGQGNIQYF. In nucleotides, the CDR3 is TGTGCCAGCAGACCCGGACAGGGAAACATTCAGTACTTC.

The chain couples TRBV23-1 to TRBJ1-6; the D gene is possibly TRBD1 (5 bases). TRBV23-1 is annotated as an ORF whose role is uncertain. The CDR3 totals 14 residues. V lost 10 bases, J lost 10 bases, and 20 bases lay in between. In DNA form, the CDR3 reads TGCGCCACCACGACAGAAAAGGTGGACTCACCCCTCCACTTT. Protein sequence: CATTTEKVDSPLHF.

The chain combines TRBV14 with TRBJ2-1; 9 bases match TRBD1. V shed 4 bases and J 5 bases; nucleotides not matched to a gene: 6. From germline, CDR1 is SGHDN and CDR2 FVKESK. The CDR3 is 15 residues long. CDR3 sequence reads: CASSPDRGGHNEQFF. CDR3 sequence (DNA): TGTGCCAGCAGCCCGGACAGGGGCGGTCACAATGAGCAGTTCTTC. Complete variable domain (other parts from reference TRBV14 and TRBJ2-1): EAGVTQFPSHSVIEKGQTVTLRCDPISGHDNLYWYRRVMGKEIKFLLHFVKESKQDESGMPNNRFLAERTGGTYSTLKVQPAELEDSGVYFCASSPDRGGHNEQFFGPGTRLTVL.

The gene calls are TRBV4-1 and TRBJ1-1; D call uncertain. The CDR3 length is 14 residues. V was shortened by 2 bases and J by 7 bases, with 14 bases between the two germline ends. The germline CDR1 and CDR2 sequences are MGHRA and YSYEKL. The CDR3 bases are TGCGCCAGCAGCCAAATCGGTACTATGAGTGAAGCTTTCTTT. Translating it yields CASSQIGTMSEAFF.